In this sample, the clone carrying this TCR beta chain turned up once. The sample belongs to a study of immune evolution from preneoplasia to lung adenocarcinoma. Across the study: HLA loss of heterozygosity: 7% AIS, 15% MIA, over 30% ADC, none AAH.

V lost 1 base and J 4 bases, leaving 13 bases between the germline ends. Germline V lookup: CDR1 MGHRA, CDR2 YSYEKL. The CDR3 length is 16 residues. Sequenced by immunoSEQ multiplex PCR; TCRdb stores in-frame clones only, minus some. The data hold 9,500 to 15,000 clones, with approximately 81% observed a single time. This sequence joins TRBV4-1 and TRBJ2-2; D might be TRBD1 (5 bases). The source is a person between 50 and 69 years old with lung adenocarcinoma. Sample: FFPE tissue from an adenomatous hyperplasia lung lesion. Sample subset: atypical adenomatous hyperplasia (AAH), lung preneoplasia. The CDR3 region has the DNA TGCGCCAGCAGCCAAGGGACAAATAGGCGCACCGGGGAGCTGTTTTTT. As protein: CASSQGTNRRTGELFF.